These 23 T cell receptor beta chains originate from one sample sequenced in a study of blood T cells in healthy people across ages. Sample-barcoded 5' priming and a J-beta primer mix drove a second PCR of 7 to 11 cycles. TCRdb recomputed calls from the 5' RACE reads with MiXCR, one row per CDR3 protein. This table holds 450,000 to 650,000 distinct CDR3 sequences, less than 25% found once. These data were likewise used in another study, on T cells of mothers and their children.

The sample was blood. The receptors were sampled from a boy aged 5-17 years in good health.

This clonotype appeared a few times. The J gene is TRBJ2-1, the V gene TRBV11-2; TRBD2 matches 9 bases. J gave up 6 bases and V 1 base, and 7 bases lay outside the gene matches. CDR1 is SGHAT and CDR2 is FQNNGV in the germline V gene. The CDR3 is 16 amino acids. CDR3 in DNA: TGTGCCAGCAGCTTAGGGGCTAGCGGGACTCCCAATGAGCAGTTCTTC. Amino acid sequence: CASSLGASGTPNEQFF.

This clonotype has a handful of counts. The chain joins TRBV6-2 or TRBV6-3 to TRBJ2-4; 12 nucleotides align to TRBD2. The CDR3 loop spans 18 amino acids. Germline V CDR1 and CDR2: MNHEY, SVGEGT. V lost 9 bases to trimming and J lost 0 bases; unmatched junction nucleotides: 12. Here the CDR3 DNA reads TGTGCCAGTGGGGACCTAGCGGGAGGGCCCATAGCCAAAAACATTCAGTACTTC. Translated: CASGDLAGGPIAKNIQYF.

This chain joins TRBV7-9 and TRBJ2-5; 9 positions agree with TRBD2. This CDR3 has 15 amino acids. Germline loops: CDR1 SEHNR, CDR2 FQNEAQ (reference sequence). Unmatched junction bases numbered 6, after V lost 3 bases and J lost 4 bases. The CDR3 protein is CASSLSIAGAETQYF. CDR3 sequence (DNA): TGTGCCAGCAGCTTGAGTATAGCGGGAGCAGAGACCCAGTACTTC. Complete variable domain (other parts from reference TRBV7-9 and TRBJ2-5): DTGVSQNPRHKITKRGQNVTFRCDPISEHNRLYWYRQTLGQGPEFLTYFQNEAQLEKSRLLSDRFSAERPKGSFSTLEIQRTEQGDSAMYLCASSLSIAGAETQYFGPGTRLLVL.

This clonotype was seen a handful of times. The chain has TRBV9 and TRBJ2-1; 8 bases are shared with TRBD2. V dropped 0 bases and J dropped 5; count of bases not matched to a gene: 4. Per the germline V gene, CDR1 is SGDLS and CDR2 is YYNGEE. CDR3 size: 15 residues. CDR3 bases: TGTGCCAGCAGCGTAGATGCGGGGGGTCACAATGAGCAGTTCTTC. This encodes CASSVDAGGHNEQFF.

V is TRBV7-8 and J is TRBJ2-7; 10 bases are shared with TRBD2. The J call may be incorrect, as the DNA end agrees better with TRBJ2-1. This CDR3 is built from 16 residues. The germline gives CDR1 SGHVS, CDR2 FQNEAQ. The CDR3 DNA is TGTGCCAGCAGTGTAACCCTAGCGGGAGTGGAGAATGAGCAGTTCTTC. Translation: CASSVTLAGVENEQFF.

This chain joins TRBV5-1 and TRBJ2-3, with a weak D call TRBD2 (5 bases). Germline lookup yields CDR1 SGHRS and CDR2 YFSETQ. The CDR3 extends over 16 amino acids. The V end was cut by 9 bases, the J end by 0 bases, with 20 bases between. This CDR3 reads CATMGRGSPSTDTQYF. CDR3 coding DNA: TGCGCCACCATGGGTCGGGGTTCCCCTAGCACAGATACGCAGTATTTT.

This chain uses TRBV25-1 with TRBJ2-1, with D unclear. CDR3 size: 15 residues. Germline V CDR1 and CDR2: MGHDK, SYGVNS. V lost 4 bases, J lost 6 bases, and 16 bases lay in between. CDR3 sequence: CASSGSSSPGNEQFF. Here the CDR3 DNA reads TGTGCCAGCAGTGGATCCTCCTCCCCGGGCAATGAGCAGTTCTTC.

CDR3 region: CASSGLFSGGFGERETQYF. DNA of the CDR3: TGTGCCAGCAGCGGGTTGTTTAGCGGGGGATTCGGGGAACGAGAGACCCAGTACTTC. The V and J genes are TRBV7-9 and TRBJ2-5, with 9 bases aligning to TRBD2. V trimming: 5 bases; J trimming: 4 bases; junction bases outside the gene matches: 20. CDR1 SEHNR and CDR2 FQNEAQ come from the germline V gene (reference sequence). CDR3 size: 19 residues.

J is TRBJ1-4 and V is TRBV28, with D perhaps TRBD1 (5 bases). There are 14 residues in the CDR3. CDR1 and CDR2 from the germline V gene are MDHEN and SYDVKM. Deletions cut 6 bases from V and 4 bases from J, with 12 bases between. The CDR3 DNA reads TGTGCCAGCAGAGGGGTGGGCCTTAATGAAAAACTGTTTTTT. Protein sequence: CASRGVGLNEKLFF. The entire variable domain, with the rest obtained from reference TRBV28 and TRBJ1-4, is as follows: DVKVTQSSRYLVKRTGEKVFLECVQDMDHENMFWYRQDPGLGLRLIYFSYDVKMKEKGDIPEGYSVSREKKERFSLILESASTNQTSMYLCASRGVGLNEKLFFGSGTQLSVL.

A few counts support this clonotype. The chain recombines TRBV3-2 with TRBJ2-7; the table's D gene call, TRBD2, was not cross checked with the DNA. TRBV3-2 is noted as a pseudogene. This CDR3 has 22 residues. CDR3 sequence reads: CASSQVAVLAGGPLWVPYEQYF. CDR3 bases: TGTGCCAGCAGCCAAGTCGCCGTACTAGCGGGAGGGCCATTATGGGTTCCCTACGAGCAGTACTTC.

V usage is TRBV6-5 and J usage is TRBJ2-1; D possibly uses TRBD1 or TRBD2 (7 bases each). Germline CDR1 reads MNHEY; CDR2 reads SVGAGI. CDR3 size: 16 residues. The ends were cut back, 3 bases at V and 6 bases at J, with 18 bases in the middle. The CDR3 sequence: CASSYLGGGEGNEQFF. In DNA form, the CDR3 reads TGTGCCAGCAGTTATTTGGGAGGGGGCGAGGGCAATGAGCAGTTCTTC.

The V and J genes are TRBV6-4 and TRBJ1-1, with D unclear. This CDR3 is built from 14 residues. V was trimmed by 4 bases and J by 6 bases, leaving 15 bases between them. Germline V lookup: CDR1 MRHNA, CDR2 SNTAGT. CDR3 nucleotides: TGTGCCAGCAGTGCGTCGGCAGCAGTTCCTGAAGCTTTCTTT. Its translation is CASSASAAVPEAFF.

In DNA, the CDR3 is TGTGCCAGCAGTTTTGAATTAGGGGAACGATCCTACGAGCAGTACTTC. Its protein product is CASSFELGERSYEQYF. V is TRBV12-3 or TRBV12-4 and J is TRBJ2-7, with D possibly matching TRBD1 (5 bases). Trimming took 3 bases from V and 1 from J, leaving 16 bases between them. The CDR3 totals 16 residues.

The chain carries TRBV10-3 and TRBJ1-5, with D maybe TRBD1 (5 bases). V was pared by 4 bases and J by 1 base, with 8 bases between. Germline loops: CDR1 ENHRY, CDR2 SYGVKD. The CDR3 has 14 residues. CDR3 in amino acids: CAISGGTSNQPQHF. The CDR3 DNA reads as TGTGCCATCAGTGGTGGGACGAGCAATCAGCCCCAGCATTTT.

The chain uses TRBV28 and TRBJ2-7; D gene ambiguous. CDR3 length equals 13 residues. The V and J ends lost 2 bases and 4 bases respectively, with 9 bases between them. Germline-derived CDR1 and CDR2 are MDHEN and SYDVKM. The DNA of the CDR3 is TGTGCCAGCAGTTTAGGGATATGGTACGAGCAGTACTTC. Protein product: CASSLGIWYEQYF.

This clonotype came up a few times. V usage is TRBV7-2 and J usage is TRBJ1-5; 9 nucleotides match TRBD1. This CDR3 comprises 15 residues. CDR1 SGHTA and CDR2 FQGNSA come from the germline V gene. The J segment lost 4 bases and the V segment lost 4 bases, leaving 5 bases of the junction unmatched. CDR3 protein: CASSSPTGGNQPQHF. In DNA form, the CDR3 reads TGTGCCAGCAGCTCCCCGACAGGGGGAAATCAGCCCCAGCATTTT.

This clonotype was detected only a few times. The chain links TRBV4-3 to TRBJ2-1, with 7 bases that match TRBD2. Unmatched junction bases numbered 10, after V lost 0 bases and J lost 2 bases. The CDR3 extends over 18 amino acids. Germline V gene data show CDR1 as LGHNA and CDR2 as YSLEER. CDR3 region: CASSQDPPREWTYNEQFF. Written as DNA, the CDR3 is TGCGCCAGCAGCCAAGACCCTCCGCGGGAGTGGACCTACAATGAGCAGTTCTTC.

The V gene is TRBV20-1, the J gene TRBJ2-3, with D hard to call. CDR1 is DFQATT, CDR2 SNEGSKA, per germline (reference sequence). The CDR3 is 11 amino acids. V was shortened by 6 bases and J by 6 bases, with 10 bases between the two germline ends. This chain's CDR3 is CSAPLGDTQYF. CDR3 coding DNA: TGCAGTGCCCCTCTAGGGGATACGCAGTATTTT.

This clonotype was detected only a few times. V is TRBV28 and J is TRBJ2-5; 7 nucleotides match TRBD1. Germline loops: CDR1 MDHEN, CDR2 SYDVKM. CDR3 length equals 13 residues. J was trimmed by 3 bases and V by 8 bases; bases with no gene match: 6. The CDR3 is CASWDRWEETQYF. In DNA, the CDR3 is TGTGCCAGCTGGGACAGATGGGAAGAGACCCAGTACTTC.

This chain joins TRBV20-1 and TRBJ2-5; unclear D gene. Per the germline V gene, CDR1 is DFQATT and CDR2 is SNEGSKA (reference sequence). This CDR3 has 13 residues. V lost 5 bases to trimming and J lost 1 base, with 11 bases between them. The CDR3, as DNA: TGCAGTGCTCCCCCCCTGGGCCAAGAGACCCAGTACTTC. Protein: CSAPPLGQETQYF.

The V gene is TRBV5-1, the J gene TRBJ2-1; unclear D gene. The CDR3 length is 15 residues. Germline loops: CDR1 SGHRS, CDR2 YFSETQ. V was cut by 0 bases and J by 7 bases, with 14 bases left in between. The CDR3 DNA reads as TGCGCCAGCAGCTTGGCGGTGGCATGGGTTAATGAGCAGTTCTTC. Translating gives CASSLAVAWVNEQFF. Complete variable domain (other parts from reference TRBV5-1 and TRBJ2-1): KAGVTQTPRYLIKTRGQQVTLSCSPISGHRSVSWYQQTPGQGLQFLFEYFSETQRNKGNFPGRFSGRQFSNSRSEMNVSTLELGDSALYLCASSLAVAWVNEQFFGPGTRLTVL.

This clonotype was observed a handful of times. The V gene is TRBV6-6, the J gene TRBJ1-1; TRBD1 matches at 7 bases. The CDR3 sequence is 15 residues long. Trimming took 3 bases from V and 1 from J; bases not matched to a gene: 5. Per the germline V gene, CDR1 is MNHNY and CDR2 is SVGAGI (reference sequence). The CDR3 DNA follows: TGTGCCAGCAGTTATCTCGGGACAGCGAACACTGAAGCTTTCTTT. Amino acids: CASSYLGTANTEAFF.

This clonotype was observed a handful of times. The CDR3 region is CSVSGQWNTEAFF. The CDR3 DNA sequence: TGCAGCGTGTCGGGACAGTGGAACACTGAAGCTTTCTTT. V and J are TRBV29-1 and TRBJ1-1, with TRBD1 matching 7 bases. Germline trimming cut 6 bases from V and 1 base from J; bases unmatched to any gene: 5. CDR1 is SQVTM and CDR2 is ANQGSEA in the germline V gene. The CDR3 consists of 13 residues.